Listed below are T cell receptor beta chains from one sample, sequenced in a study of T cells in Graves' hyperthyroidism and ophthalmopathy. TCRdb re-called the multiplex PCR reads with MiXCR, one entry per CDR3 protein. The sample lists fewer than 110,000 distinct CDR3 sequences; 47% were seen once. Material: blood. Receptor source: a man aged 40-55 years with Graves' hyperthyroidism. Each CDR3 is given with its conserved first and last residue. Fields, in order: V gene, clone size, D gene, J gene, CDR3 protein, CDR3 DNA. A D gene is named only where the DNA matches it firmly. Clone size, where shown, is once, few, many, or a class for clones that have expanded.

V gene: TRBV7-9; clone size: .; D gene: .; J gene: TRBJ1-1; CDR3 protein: CASSSGRDTEAFF; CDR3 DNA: TGTGCCAGCAGCTCCGGGAGGGACACTGAAGCTTTCTTT
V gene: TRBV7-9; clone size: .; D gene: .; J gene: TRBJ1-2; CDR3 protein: CASSQQRDFYGYTF; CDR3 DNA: TGTGCCAGCAGCCAGCAGAGGGACTTCTATGGCTACACCTTC
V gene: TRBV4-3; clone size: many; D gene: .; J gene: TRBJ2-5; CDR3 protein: CASSQDGRSQETQYF; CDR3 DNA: TGCGCCAGCAGCCAAGACGGACGTAGCCAAGAGACCCAGTACTTC
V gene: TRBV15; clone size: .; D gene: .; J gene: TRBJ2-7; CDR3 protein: CATSSHTQAYEQYF; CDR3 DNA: TGTGCCACCAGCAGCCACACCCAGGCCTACGAGCAGTACTTC
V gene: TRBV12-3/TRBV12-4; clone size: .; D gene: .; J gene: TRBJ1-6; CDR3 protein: CASSFGQEDSPLHF; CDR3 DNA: TGTGCCAGCAGTTTTGGCCAGGAAGATTCACCCCTCCACTTT
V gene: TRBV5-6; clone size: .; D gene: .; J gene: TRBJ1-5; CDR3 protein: CASSFAAKETQHF; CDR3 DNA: TGTGCCAGCAGCTTTGCAGCCAAAGAGACCCAGCATTTT
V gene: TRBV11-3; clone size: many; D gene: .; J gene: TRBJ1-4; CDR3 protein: CASSPTQEEKLFF; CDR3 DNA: TGTGCCAGCAGCCCCACCCAGGAGGAAAAACTGTTTTTT
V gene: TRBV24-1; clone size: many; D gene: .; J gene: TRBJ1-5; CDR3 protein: CATSDLPGQPQHF; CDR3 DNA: TGTGCCACCAGTGATTTGCCAGGCCAGCCCCAGCATTTT
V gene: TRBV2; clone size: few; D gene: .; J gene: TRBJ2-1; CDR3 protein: CASSQRPEVARLNEQFF; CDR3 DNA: TGTGCCAGCAGCCAACGCCCCGAGGTGGCCCGCCTTAATGAGCAGTTCTTC
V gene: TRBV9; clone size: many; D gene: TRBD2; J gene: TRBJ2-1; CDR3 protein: CASSVGGGNYNEQFF; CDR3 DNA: TGTGCCAGCAGCGTAGGCGGGGGGAACTACAATGAGCAGTTCTTC
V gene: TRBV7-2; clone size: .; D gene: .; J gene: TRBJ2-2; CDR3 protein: CASSLGARELFF; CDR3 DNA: TGTGCCAGCAGCTTAGGGGCGCGGGAGCTGTTTTTT